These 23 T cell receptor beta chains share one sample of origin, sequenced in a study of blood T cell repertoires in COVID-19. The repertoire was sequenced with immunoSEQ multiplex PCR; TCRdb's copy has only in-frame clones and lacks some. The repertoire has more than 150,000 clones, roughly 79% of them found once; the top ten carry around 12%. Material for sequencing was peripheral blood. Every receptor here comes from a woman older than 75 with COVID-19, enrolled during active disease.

The CDR3 DNA sequence: TGTGCCAGCAGTGAAGCGGCCAGCTCCTACAATGAGCAGTTCTTC. This sequence encodes CASSEAASSYNEQFF. This rearrangement joins TRBV6-1 to TRBJ2-1; no reliable D call. This CDR3 comprises 15 residues. The V gene lost 0 bases and the J gene lost 0 bases, with 6 bases spanning the gap. Germline V CDR1 and CDR2: MNHNS, SASEGT.

The CDR3 here is CASSQTRFGNTIYF. DNA of the CDR3: TGTGCCAGCAGCCAAACCAGGTTTGGAAACACCATATATTTT. The genes are TRBV3-1 (or the pseudogene TRBV3-2) and TRBJ1-3; no clear D. V shed 2 bases and J shed 3 bases, with 8 bases lying between them. The V gene's germline CDR1 is LGHDT and CDR2 YNNKEL (reference sequence). This CDR3 region has 14 residues.

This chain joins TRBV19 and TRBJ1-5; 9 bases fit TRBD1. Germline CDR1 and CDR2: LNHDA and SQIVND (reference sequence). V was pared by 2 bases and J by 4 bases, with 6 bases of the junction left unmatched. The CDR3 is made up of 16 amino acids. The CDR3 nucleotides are TGTGCCAGTAGTATACGTGGGACAGGGTTTAATCAGCCCCAGCATTTT. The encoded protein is CASSIRGTGFNQPQHF.

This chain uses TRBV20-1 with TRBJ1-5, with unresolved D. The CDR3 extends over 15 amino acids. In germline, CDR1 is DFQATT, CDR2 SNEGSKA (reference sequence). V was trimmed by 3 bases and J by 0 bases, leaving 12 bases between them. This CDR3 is CSASLAEFSNQPQHF. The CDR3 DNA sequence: TGCAGTGCTAGTTTGGCAGAATTTAGCAATCAGCCCCAGCATTTT.

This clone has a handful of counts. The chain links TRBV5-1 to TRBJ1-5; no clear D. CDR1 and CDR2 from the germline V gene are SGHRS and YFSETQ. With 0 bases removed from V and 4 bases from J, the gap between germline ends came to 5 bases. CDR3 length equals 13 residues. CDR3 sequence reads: CASSLGANQPQHF. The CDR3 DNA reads TGCGCCAGCAGCTTGGGAGCGAATCAGCCCCAGCATTTT.

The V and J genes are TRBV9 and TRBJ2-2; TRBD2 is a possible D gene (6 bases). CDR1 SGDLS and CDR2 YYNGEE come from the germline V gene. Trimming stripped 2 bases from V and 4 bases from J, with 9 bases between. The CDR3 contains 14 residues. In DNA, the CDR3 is TGTGCCAGCAGCGTGGGGGGTCGCACCGGGGAGCTGTTTTTT. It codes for CASSVGGRTGELFF.

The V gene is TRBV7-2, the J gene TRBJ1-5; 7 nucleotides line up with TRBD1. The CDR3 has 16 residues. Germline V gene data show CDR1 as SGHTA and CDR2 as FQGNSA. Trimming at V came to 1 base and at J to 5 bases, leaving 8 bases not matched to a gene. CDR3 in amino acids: CASSLGTGGGHQPQHF. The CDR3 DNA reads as TGTGCCAGCAGCTTAGGGACGGGAGGGGGCCATCAGCCCCAGCATTTT.

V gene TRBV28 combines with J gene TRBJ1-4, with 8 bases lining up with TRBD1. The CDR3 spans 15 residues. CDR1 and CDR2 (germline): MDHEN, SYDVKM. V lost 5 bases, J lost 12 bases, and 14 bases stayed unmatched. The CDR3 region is CASSPPRTGKVQLFF. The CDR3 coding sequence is TGTGCCAGCAGTCCGCCCCGGACAGGGAAGGTACAACTGTTTTTT.

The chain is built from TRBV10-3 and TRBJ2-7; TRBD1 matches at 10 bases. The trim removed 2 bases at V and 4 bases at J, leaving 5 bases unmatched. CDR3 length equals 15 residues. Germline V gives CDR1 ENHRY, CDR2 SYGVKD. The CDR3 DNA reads TGTGCCATCAGTGAGGGGGGACAGGGGATTTACGAGCAGTACTTC. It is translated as CAISEGGQGIYEQYF.

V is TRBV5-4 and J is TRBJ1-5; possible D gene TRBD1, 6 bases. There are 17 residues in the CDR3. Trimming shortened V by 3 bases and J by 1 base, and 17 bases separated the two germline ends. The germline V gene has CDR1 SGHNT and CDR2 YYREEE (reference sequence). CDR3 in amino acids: CASSSHPGAGSNQPQHF. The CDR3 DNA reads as TGTGCCAGCAGCTCCCACCCAGGGGCTGGGAGCAATCAGCCCCAGCATTTT.

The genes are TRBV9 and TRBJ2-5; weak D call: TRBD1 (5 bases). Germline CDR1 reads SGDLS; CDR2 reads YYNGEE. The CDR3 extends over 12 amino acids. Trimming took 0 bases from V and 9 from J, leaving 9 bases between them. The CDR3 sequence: CASSVGGTAQYF. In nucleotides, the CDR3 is TGTGCCAGCAGCGTAGGGGGCACGGCCCAGTACTTC.

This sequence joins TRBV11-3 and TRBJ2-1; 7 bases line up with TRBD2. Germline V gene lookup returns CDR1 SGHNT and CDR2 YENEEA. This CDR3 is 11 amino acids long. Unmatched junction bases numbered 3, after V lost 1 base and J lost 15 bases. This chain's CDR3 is CASSLGVAGFF. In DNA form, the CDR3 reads TGTGCCAGCAGCTTAGGGGTAGCGGGGTTCTTC.

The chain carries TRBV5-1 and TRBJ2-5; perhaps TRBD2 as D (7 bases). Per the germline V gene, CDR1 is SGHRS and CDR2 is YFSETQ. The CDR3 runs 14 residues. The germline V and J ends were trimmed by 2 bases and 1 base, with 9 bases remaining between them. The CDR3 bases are TGCGCCAGCAGCTTAGGGGGGGCCCAAGAGACCCAGTACTTC. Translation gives CASSLGGAQETQYF. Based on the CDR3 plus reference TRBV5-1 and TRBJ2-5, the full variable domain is KAGVTQTPRYLIKTRGQQVTLSCSPISGHRSVSWYQQTPGQGLQFLFEYFSETQRNKGNFPGRFSGRQFSNSRSEMNVSTLELGDSALYLCASSLGGAQETQYFGPGTRLLVL.

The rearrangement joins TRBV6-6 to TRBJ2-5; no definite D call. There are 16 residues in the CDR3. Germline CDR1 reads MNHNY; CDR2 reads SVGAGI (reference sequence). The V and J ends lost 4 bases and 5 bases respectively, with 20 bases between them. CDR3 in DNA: TGTGCCAGCAGTTCCCACCAGGTATCCGATGGGGAGACCCAGTACTTC. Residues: CASSSHQVSDGETQYF.

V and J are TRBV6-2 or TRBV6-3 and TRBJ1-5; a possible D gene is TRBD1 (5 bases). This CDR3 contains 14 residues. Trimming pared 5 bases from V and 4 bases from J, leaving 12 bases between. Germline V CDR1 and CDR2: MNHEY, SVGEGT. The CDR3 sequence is CASSNSGGNQPQHF. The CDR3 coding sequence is TGTGCCAGCAGTAATTCGGGGGGGAATCAGCCCCAGCATTTT.

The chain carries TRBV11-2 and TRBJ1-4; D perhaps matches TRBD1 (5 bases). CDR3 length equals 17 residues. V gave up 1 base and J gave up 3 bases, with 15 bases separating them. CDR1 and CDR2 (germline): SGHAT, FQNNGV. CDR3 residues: CASSLVTVPRPNEKLFF. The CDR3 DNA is TGTGCCAGCAGCTTAGTGACAGTCCCACGACCTAATGAAAAACTGTTTTTT.

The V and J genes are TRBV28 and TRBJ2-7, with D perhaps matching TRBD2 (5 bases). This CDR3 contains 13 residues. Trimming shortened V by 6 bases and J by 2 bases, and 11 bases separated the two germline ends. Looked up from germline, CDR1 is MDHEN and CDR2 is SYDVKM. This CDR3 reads CASSPWRAYEQYF. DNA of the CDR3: TGTGCCAGCAGCCCCTGGCGGGCCTACGAGCAGTACTTC.

The CDR3 DNA sequence: TGCAGCGTTGGCGTCTACTTCACAGATACGCAGTATTTT. Amino acid sequence: CSVGVYFTDTQYF. The chain combines TRBV29-1 with TRBJ2-3; D unclear. Germline CDR1 and CDR2: SQVTM and ANQGSEA. The CDR3 is 13 residues long. Trimming left V 4 bases short and J 2 bases short, with 10 bases between.

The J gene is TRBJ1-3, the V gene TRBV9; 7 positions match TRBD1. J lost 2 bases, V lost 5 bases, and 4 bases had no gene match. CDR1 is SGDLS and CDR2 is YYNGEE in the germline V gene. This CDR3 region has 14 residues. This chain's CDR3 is CASSEDRAGNTIYF. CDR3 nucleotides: TGTGCCAGCAGTGAAGACAGGGCTGGAAACACCATATATTTT.

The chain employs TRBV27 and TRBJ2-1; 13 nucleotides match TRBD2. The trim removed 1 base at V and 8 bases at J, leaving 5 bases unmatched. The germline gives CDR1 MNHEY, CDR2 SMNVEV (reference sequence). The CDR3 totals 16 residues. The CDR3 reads CASSLLLAGGPHEQFF. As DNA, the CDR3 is TGTGCCAGCAGTTTATTACTAGCGGGAGGGCCGCATGAGCAGTTCTTC.

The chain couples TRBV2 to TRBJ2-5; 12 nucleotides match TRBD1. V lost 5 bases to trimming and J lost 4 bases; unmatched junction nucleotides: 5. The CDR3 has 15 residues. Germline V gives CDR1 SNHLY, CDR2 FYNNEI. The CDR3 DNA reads TGTGCCAGCAGTCTGGGACAGGGGGCAAGAGAGACCCAGTACTTC. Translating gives CASSLGQGARETQYF.

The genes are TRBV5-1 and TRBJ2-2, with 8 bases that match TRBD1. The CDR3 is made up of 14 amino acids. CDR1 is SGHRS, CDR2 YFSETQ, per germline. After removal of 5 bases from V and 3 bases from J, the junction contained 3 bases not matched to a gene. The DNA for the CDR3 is TGCGCCAGCAGTGGACAGGGCTACACCGGGGAGCTGTTTTTT. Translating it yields CASSGQGYTGELFF.

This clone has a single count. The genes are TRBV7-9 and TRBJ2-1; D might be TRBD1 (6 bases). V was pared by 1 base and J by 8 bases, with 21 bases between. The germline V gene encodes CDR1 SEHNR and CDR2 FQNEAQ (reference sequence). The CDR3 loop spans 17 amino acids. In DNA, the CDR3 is TGTGCCAGCAGCTTAGGGTTATCACAGGGTAGGGGCGATGAGCAGTTCTTC. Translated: CASSLGLSQGRGDEQFF.